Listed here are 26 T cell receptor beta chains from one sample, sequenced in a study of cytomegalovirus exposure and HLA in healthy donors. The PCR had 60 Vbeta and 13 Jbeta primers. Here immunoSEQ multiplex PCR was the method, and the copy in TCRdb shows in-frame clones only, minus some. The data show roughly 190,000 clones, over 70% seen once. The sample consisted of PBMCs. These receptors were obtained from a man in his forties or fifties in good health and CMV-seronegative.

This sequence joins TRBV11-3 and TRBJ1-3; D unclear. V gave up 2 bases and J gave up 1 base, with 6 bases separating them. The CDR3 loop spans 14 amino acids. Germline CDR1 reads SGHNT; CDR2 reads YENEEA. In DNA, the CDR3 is TGTGCCAGCAGCTTATCAAATTCTGGAAACACCATATATTTT. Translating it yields CASSLSNSGNTIYF.

The CDR3 loop reads CASSPRTGAENSPLHF. In nucleotides, the CDR3 is TGCGCCAGCAGCCCCCGGACAGGCGCTGAGAATTCACCCCTCCACTTT. The chain links TRBV5-1 to TRBJ1-6; TRBD1 matches 7 bases. The CDR3 has 16 residues. Germline V lookup: CDR1 SGHRS, CDR2 YFSETQ. V lost 4 bases, J lost 7 bases, and 11 bases stayed unmatched.

Written as DNA, the CDR3 is TGTGCCAGTAGTATGGGGGGTATGGGGATCTCTGGGGCCAACGTCCTGACTTTC. This sequence encodes CASSMGGMGISGANVLTF. The chain carries TRBV19 and TRBJ2-6; D possibly corresponds to TRBD2 (6 bases). V lost 3 bases, J lost 0 bases, and 15 bases lay in between. Germline V gene sequence: CDR1 LNHDA, CDR2 SQIVND (reference sequence). This CDR3 comprises 18 residues.

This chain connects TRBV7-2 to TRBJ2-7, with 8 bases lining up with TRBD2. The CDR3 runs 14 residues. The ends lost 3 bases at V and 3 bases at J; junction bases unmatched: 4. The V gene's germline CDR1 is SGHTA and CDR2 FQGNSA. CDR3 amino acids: CASSFPSGLYEQYF. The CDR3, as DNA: TGTGCCAGCAGCTTCCCTAGCGGGCTCTACGAGCAGTACTTC. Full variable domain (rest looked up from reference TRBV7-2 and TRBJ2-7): GAGVSQSPSNKVTEKGKDVELRCDPISGHTALYWYRQSLGQGLEFLIYFQGNSAPDKSGLPSDRFSAERTGGSVSTLTIQRTQQEDSAVYLCASSFPSGLYEQYFGPGTRLTVT.

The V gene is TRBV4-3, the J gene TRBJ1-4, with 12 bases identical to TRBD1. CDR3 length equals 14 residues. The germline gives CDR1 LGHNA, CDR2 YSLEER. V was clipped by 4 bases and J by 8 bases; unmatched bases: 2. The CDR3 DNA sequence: TGCGCCAGCAGCCGAGGGACAGGGGGCGAAAAACTGTTTTTT. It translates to CASSRGTGGEKLFF.

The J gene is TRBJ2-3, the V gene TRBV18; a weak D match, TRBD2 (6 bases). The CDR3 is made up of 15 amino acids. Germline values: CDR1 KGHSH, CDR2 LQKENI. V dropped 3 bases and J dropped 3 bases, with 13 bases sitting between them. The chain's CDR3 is CASSPVGAGTDTQYF. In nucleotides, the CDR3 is TGTGCCAGCTCACCCGTCGGGGCGGGGACAGATACGCAGTATTTT.

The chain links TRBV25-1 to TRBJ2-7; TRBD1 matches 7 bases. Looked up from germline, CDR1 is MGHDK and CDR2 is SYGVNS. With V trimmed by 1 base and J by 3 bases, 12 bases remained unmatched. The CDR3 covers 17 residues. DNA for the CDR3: TGTGCCAGCAGTGAATCTAACCGACAGGGATTCCACTACGAGCAGTACTTC. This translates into CASSESNRQGFHYEQYF.

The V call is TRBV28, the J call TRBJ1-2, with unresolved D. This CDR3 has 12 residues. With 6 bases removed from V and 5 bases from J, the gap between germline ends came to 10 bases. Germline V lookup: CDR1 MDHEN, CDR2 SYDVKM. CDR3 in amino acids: CASRAALYGYTF. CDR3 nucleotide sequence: TGTGCCAGCAGGGCGGCATTATATGGCTACACCTTC.

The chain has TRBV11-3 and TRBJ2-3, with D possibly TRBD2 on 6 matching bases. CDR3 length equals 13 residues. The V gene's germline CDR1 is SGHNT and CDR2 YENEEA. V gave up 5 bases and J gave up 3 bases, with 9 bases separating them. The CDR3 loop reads CASSDGTTDTQYF. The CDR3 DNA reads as TGTGCCAGCAGCGACGGGACTACAGATACGCAGTATTTT.

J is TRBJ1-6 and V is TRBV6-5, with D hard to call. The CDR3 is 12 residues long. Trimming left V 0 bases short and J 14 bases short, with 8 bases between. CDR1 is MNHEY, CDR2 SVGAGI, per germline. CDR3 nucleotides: TGTGCCAGCAGTTACTCCCCGGGATCCCTCCACTTT. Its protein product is CASSYSPGSLHF.

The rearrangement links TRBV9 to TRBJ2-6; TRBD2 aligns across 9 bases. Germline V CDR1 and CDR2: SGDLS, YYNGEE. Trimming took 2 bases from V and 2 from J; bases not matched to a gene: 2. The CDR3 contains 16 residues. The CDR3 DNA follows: TGTGCCAGCAGCGTCGCGGGGGGGACTGGGGCCAACGTCCTGACTTTC. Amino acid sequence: CASSVAGGTGANVLTF.

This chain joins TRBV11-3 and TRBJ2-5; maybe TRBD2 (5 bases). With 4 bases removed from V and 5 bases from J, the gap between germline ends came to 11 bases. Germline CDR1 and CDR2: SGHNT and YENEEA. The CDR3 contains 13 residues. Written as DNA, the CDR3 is TGTGCCAGCAGCTCAGCTGGGGAGGAGACCCAGTACTTC. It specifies CASSSAGEETQYF.

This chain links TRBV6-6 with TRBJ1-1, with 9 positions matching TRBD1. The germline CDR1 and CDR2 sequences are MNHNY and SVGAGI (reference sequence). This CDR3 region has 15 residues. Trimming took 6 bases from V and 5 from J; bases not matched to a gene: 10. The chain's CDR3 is CASRPPGQGKTEAFF. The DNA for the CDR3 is TGTGCCAGCAGGCCACCGGGACAGGGAAAAACTGAAGCTTTCTTT.

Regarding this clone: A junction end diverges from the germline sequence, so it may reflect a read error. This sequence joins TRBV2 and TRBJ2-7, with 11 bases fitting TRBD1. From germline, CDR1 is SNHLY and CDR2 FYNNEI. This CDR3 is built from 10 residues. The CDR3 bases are TGTGCCAGCGGGGGACAGGGGGTTACCTTC. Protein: CASGGQGVTF.

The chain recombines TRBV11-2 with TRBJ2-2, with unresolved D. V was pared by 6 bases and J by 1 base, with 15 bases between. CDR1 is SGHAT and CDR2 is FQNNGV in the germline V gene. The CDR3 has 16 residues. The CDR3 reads CASRPWPKQNTGELFF. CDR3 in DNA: TGTGCCAGCAGGCCCTGGCCCAAACAGAACACCGGGGAGCTGTTTTTT.

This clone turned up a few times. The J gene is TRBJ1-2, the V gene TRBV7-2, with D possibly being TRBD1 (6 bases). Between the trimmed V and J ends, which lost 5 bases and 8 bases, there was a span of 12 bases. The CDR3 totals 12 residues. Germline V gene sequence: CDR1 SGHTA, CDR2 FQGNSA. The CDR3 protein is CASSPGQRGYTF. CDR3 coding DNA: TGTGCCAGCAGCCCCGGACAGAGAGGCTACACCTTC.

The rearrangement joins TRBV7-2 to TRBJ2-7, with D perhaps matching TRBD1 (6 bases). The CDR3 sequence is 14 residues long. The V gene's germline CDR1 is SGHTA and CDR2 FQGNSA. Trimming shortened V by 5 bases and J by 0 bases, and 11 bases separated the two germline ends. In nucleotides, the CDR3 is TGTGCCAGCAGCCCGAGGGGGAGCTCCTACGAGCAGTACTTC. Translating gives CASSPRGSSYEQYF.

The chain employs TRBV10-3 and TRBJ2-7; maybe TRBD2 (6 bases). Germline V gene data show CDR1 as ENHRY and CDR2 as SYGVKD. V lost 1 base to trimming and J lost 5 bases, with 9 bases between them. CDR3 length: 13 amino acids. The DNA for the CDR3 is TGTGCCATCAGTGAGTGGGGGGTAAACGAGCAGTACTTC. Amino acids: CAISEWGVNEQYF.

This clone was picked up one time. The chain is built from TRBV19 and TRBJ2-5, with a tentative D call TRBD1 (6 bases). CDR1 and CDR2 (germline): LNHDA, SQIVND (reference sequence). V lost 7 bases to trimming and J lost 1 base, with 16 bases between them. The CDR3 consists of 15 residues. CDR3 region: CASKSVGRGQETQYF. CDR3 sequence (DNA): TGTGCCAGTAAGTCAGTCGGCAGGGGCCAAGAGACCCAGTACTTC.

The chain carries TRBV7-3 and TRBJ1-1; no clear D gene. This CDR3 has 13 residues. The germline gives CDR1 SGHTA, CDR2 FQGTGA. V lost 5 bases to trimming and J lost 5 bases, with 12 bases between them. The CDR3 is CASSAHERTEAFF. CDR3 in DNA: TGTGCCAGCAGCGCCCACGAGAGGACTGAAGCTTTCTTT.

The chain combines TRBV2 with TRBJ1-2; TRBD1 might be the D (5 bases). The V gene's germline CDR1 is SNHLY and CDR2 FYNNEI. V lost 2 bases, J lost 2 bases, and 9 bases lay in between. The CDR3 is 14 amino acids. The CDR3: CASSESRQNYGYTF. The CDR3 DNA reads TGTGCCAGCAGTGAATCGCGACAGAACTATGGCTACACCTTC. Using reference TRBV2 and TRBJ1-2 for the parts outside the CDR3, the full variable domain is EPEVTQTPSHQVTQMGQEVILRCVPISNHLYFYWYRQILGQKVEFLVSFYNNEISEKSEIFDDQFSVERPDGSNFTLKIRSTKLEDSAMYFCASSESRQNYGYTFGSGTRLTVV.

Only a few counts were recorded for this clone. In DNA form, the CDR3 reads TGTGCCAGCAGTCGGGCGGGCGAGCAGTACTTC. It yields the protein CASSRAGEQYF. J is TRBJ2-7 and V is TRBV7-9, with D perhaps matching TRBD2 (5 bases). From germline, CDR1 is SEHNR and CDR2 FQNEAQ (reference sequence). This CDR3 comprises 11 residues. V was clipped by 6 bases and J by 6 bases, with 9 bases between them.

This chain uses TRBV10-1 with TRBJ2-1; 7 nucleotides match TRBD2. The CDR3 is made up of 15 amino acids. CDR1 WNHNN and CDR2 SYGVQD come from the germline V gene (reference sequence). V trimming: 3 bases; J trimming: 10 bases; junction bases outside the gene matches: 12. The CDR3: CASSEQAGSPREQFF. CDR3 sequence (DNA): TGCGCCAGCAGTGAACAAGCGGGGTCCCCGAGGGAGCAGTTCTTC.

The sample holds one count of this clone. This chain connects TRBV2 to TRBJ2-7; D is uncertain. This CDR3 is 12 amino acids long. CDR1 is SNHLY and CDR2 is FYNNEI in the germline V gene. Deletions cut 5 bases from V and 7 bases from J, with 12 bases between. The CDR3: CASSPRPREQYF. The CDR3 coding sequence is TGTGCCAGCAGTCCCCGTCCTAGAGAGCAGTACTTC.

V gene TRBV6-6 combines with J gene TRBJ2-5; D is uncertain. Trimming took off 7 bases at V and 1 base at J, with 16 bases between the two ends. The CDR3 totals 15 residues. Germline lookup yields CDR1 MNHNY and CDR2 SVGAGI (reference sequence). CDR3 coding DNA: TGTGCCAGCACCGACACTGATGGGCTCCAAGAGACCCAGTACTTC. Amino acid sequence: CASTDTDGLQETQYF.

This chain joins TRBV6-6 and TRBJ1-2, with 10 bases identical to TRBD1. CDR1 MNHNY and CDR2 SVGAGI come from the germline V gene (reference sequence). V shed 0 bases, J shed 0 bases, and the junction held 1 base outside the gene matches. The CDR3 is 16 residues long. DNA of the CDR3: TGTGCCAGCAGTTACTCGGGACAGGGGACTAACTATGGCTACACCTTC. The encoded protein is CASSYSGQGTNYGYTF.